The 8 T cell receptor beta chains in this list originate from one sample, sequenced in a study of shared clonotypes between healthy human individuals. Only CD45RO-negative cells positively selected for CCR7 counted as naive CD8 cells, so terminally differentiated effector memory CD45RA+ cells were excluded. Method: immunoSEQ multiplex PCR; TCRdb's copy keeps in-frame clones and lacks some. This sample carries roughly 570,000 clones, about 98% of them seen once, and the ten largest clones take 0.25% to 0.35%. Sequencing used naive CD8+ T cells sorted from blood. The receptors derive from a man younger than 45 in good health.

This sequence joins TRBV7-9 and TRBJ2-7; TRBD2 is a possible D gene (6 bases). Germline values: CDR1 SEHNR, CDR2 FQNEAQ (reference sequence). The CDR3 runs 16 residues. Trimming left V 4 bases short and J 4 bases short, with 20 bases between. The CDR3 bases are TGTGCCAGCAGCTCCCCCTGGGATCGTGCGGGGTACGAGCAGTACTTC. This gives the protein CASSSPWDRAGYEQYF.

V is TRBV11-3 and J is TRBJ2-3; TRBD2 matches at 12 bases. Germline V gene data show CDR1 as SGHNT and CDR2 as YENEEA. With 5 bases clipped from V and 5 bases from J, the junction kept 8 bases outside the gene matches. The CDR3 totals 16 residues. The CDR3 nucleotides are TGTGCCAGCAGCCCCAGACTAGCGGGAGTTGGAGATACGCAGTATTTT. This codes for CASSPRLAGVGDTQYF.

A remark on this clone: Other DNA sequences of this sample code for an identical CDR3. The V call is TRBV11-2, the J call TRBJ2-7; D perhaps matches TRBD2 (5 bases). Deletions cut 1 base from V and 5 bases from J, with 6 bases between. CDR3 length: 12 amino acids. CDR1 is SGHAT, CDR2 FQNNGV, per germline. The CDR3 here is CASSLVGNEQYF. As DNA, the CDR3 is TGTGCCAGCAGCTTAGTCGGGAACGAGCAGTACTTC.

The chain carries TRBV6-1 and TRBJ1-1; D unresolved. Germline-derived CDR1 and CDR2 are MNHNS and SASEGT. V was pared by 7 bases and J by 2 bases, with 17 bases between. This CDR3 is 15 amino acids long. CDR3 DNA: TGTGCCAGCACCCGAACAAGGGTGGCTAACACTGAAGCTTTCTTT. Its translation: CASTRTRVANTEAFF.

The rearrangement links TRBV30 to TRBJ2-1, with D possibly matching TRBD1 (5 bases). V was trimmed by 0 bases and J by 4 bases, leaving 13 bases between them. CDR1 GTSNPN and CDR2 SVGIG come from the germline V gene (reference sequence). This CDR3 has 15 amino acids. In nucleotides, the CDR3 is TGTGCCTGGAGTGTCTCGCAGGGCACTTACAATGAGCAGTTCTTC. Translating gives CAWSVSQGTYNEQFF.

The genes are TRBV27 and TRBJ2-1; unclear D gene. The V end lost 5 bases, the J end lost 3 bases, and 11 bases lay between the germline ends. Germline assignment: CDR1 MNHEY and CDR2 SMNVEV (reference sequence). This CDR3 is built from 14 residues. The CDR3 nucleotides are TGTGCCAGCAGTCATCAGACACTCTACAATGAGCAGTTCTTC. As protein: CASSHQTLYNEQFF.

This clone was picked up one time. Other DNA sequences in this specimen translate into the identical CDR3. This chain uses TRBV27 with TRBJ2-7, with no clear D. The ends were cut back, 2 bases at V and 2 bases at J, with 10 bases in the middle. The CDR3 sequence is 14 residues long. Germline values: CDR1 MNHEY, CDR2 SMNVEV (reference sequence). The CDR3 loop reads CASSLGRQTYEQYF. CDR3 DNA: TGTGCCAGCAGTTTAGGTAGGCAGACCTACGAGCAGTACTTC.

The rearrangement links TRBV14 to TRBJ1-2; D gene unclear. Per the germline V gene, CDR1 is SGHDN and CDR2 is FVKESK. This CDR3 comprises 16 residues. Trimming took off 2 bases at V and 1 base at J, with 14 bases between the two ends. In DNA form, the CDR3 reads TGTGCCAGCAGCCAAAGCATCAGGCTTAATAACTATGGCTACACCTTC. Protein: CASSQSIRLNNYGYTF.